This TCR beta chain was observed in a study of blood T cell repertoires in COVID-19. Study-level background: Both acute and convalescent COVID-19 samples were obtained from the United States, Italy and Spain. Nucleic acid was either cDNA or gDNA, and it came from T cells, B-cell-depleted T cells, or PBMCs.

The CDR3 consists of 14 residues. Trimming took 0 bases from V and 15 from J; bases not matched to a gene: 6. Germline V CDR1 and CDR2: SGHTA, FQGNSA. In the source study's methods: Reference gene primer amplification in the assay estimated nucleated cell counts. The data were produced by immunoSEQ multiplex PCR, yet TCRdb's version contains in-frame clones alone and is incomplete. V and J calls and clone size follow that table, whereas D and trimming were derived from the DNA. This table has 150,000 to 200,000 clones, over 85% appearing once. Sequences were obtained from peripheral blood. The sequence came from a man aged 60-69 years with active or convalescent COVID-19. The rearrangement joins TRBV7-2 to TRBJ2-1; 12 positions agree with TRBD2. The CDR3 loop reads CASSLARLAGVLFF. The DNA for the CDR3 is TGTGCCAGCAGCTTAGCCCGACTAGCGGGAGTTTTGTTCTTC.